One sample yielded the 15 T cell receptor beta chains listed below, sequenced in a study of T cells after yellow fever vaccination. TCRdb re-derived calls from the 5' RACE reads in MiXCR, one entry per CDR3 protein. The sample carries 300,000 to 400,000 distinct CDR3 sequences, approximately 13% recorded once. Sequenced material: CD4+ T cells sorted from PBMCs, taken 15 days after the yellow fever booster vaccination. The receptors shown here come from a man aged 18 to 35 who received the YFV17D yellow fever vaccine.

There are a few counts of this clonotype. The gene calls are TRBV7-2 and TRBJ1-5; D is perhaps TRBD1 (5 bases). Germline lookup yields CDR1 SGHTA and CDR2 FQGNSA. The CDR3 totals 13 residues. V lost 5 bases and J 7 bases, leaving 12 bases between the germline ends. Here the CDR3 reads CASSEGRRQPQHF. CDR3 sequence (DNA): TGTGCCAGCAGCGAGGGACGACGGCAGCCCCAGCATTTT. The full variable domain, with the rest looked up from reference TRBV7-2 and TRBJ1-5, is GAGVSQSPSNKVTEKGKDVELRCDPISGHTALYWYRQSLGQGLEFLIYFQGNSAPDKSGLPSDRFSAERTGGSVSTLTIQRTQQEDSAVYLCASSEGRRQPQHFGDGTRLSIL.

The rearrangement links TRBV5-1 to TRBJ2-7; D unclear. V lost 4 bases and J lost 6, with 17 bases in between. The CDR3 loop spans 14 amino acids. The germline CDR1 and CDR2 sequences are SGHRS and YFSETQ. CDR3 protein: CASSPLGLGTEQYF. Here the CDR3 DNA reads TGCGCCAGCAGCCCGCTGGGTTTGGGTACCGAGCAGTACTTC.

This clonotype appeared many times. V is TRBV6-1 and J is TRBJ1-1; a weak D match, TRBD1 (5 bases). The V and J ends lost 1 base and 5 bases respectively, with 20 bases between them. Germline V CDR1 and CDR2: MNHNS, SASEGT. The CDR3 is 17 residues long. The CDR3 DNA sequence: TGTGCCAGCAGTGAAGTGGGCAGGGCGGGGAGTAGGACTGAAGCTTTCTTT. Its protein is CASSEVGRAGSRTEAFF.

The chain combines TRBV20-1 with TRBJ1-6; 9 bases are a match to TRBD1. The germline CDR1 and CDR2 sequences are DFQATT and SNEGSKA (reference sequence). The CDR3 spans 15 residues. Trimming removed 6 bases from V and 0 bases from J; junction bases left unmatched: 3. The CDR3 is CSAPTGGSYNSPLHF. The CDR3 DNA reads as TGCAGTGCACCGACAGGGGGCTCCTATAATTCACCCCTCCACTTT.

The chain carries TRBV20-1 and TRBJ1-5; 9 bases match TRBD1. In germline, CDR1 is DFQATT, CDR2 SNEGSKA (reference sequence). Losses at the gene ends were 4 bases for V and 4 bases for J; bases not matched to a gene: 2. The CDR3 extends over 13 amino acids. CDR3 residues: CSAIGTGNQPQHF. The CDR3 region has the DNA TGCAGTGCTATTGGGACAGGGAATCAGCCCCAGCATTTT.

The gene calls are TRBV7-2 and TRBJ2-1; no reliable D call. The germline V and J ends were trimmed by 1 base and 0 bases, with 7 bases remaining between them. The CDR3 is 15 residues long. From germline, CDR1 is SGHTA and CDR2 FQGNSA. The CDR3 region is CASSLVGDSYNEQFF. The CDR3 nucleotides read TGTGCCAGCAGCTTAGTTGGGGACTCCTACAATGAGCAGTTCTTC.

This clonotype was observed a few times. The rearrangement links TRBV6-2 or TRBV6-3 to TRBJ2-2, with 7 bases lining up with TRBD1. Trimming cost V 7 bases and J 13 bases; bases outside gene matches: 12. The germline V gene has CDR1 MNHEY and CDR2 SVGEGT. CDR3 length: 13 residues. Here the CDR3 reads CASTFRDRERLFF. The CDR3 coding sequence is TGTGCCAGCACTTTCCGGGACAGAGAGCGGCTGTTTTTT.

This clonotype was seen a few times. V and J are TRBV12-5 and TRBJ1-2; tentatively, D is TRBD1 (6 bases). This CDR3 is 12 amino acids long. Germline assignment: CDR1 LGHNT and CDR2 FRNRAP. Trimming removed 0 bases from V and 14 bases from J, with 13 bases in between. The chain's CDR3 is CASGLVRGQRTF. In DNA, the CDR3 is TGTGCTAGTGGTTTGGTACGGGGGCAAAGAACCTTC.

The V call is TRBV6-5, the J call TRBJ2-7; D is unresolved. This CDR3 comprises 15 residues. Trimming shortened V by 0 bases and J by 4 bases, and 13 bases separated the two germline ends. CDR1 is MNHEY and CDR2 is SVGAGI in the germline V gene. The CDR3 nucleotides read TGTGCCAGCAGTTACTCTCCAGTACCATCTTACGAGCAGTACTTC. The encoded protein is CASSYSPVPSYEQYF.

The chain recombines TRBV28 with TRBJ1-5, with D perhaps matching TRBD1 (5 bases). The CDR3 is 14 residues long. V lost 4 bases to trimming and J lost 0 bases, with 7 bases between them. CDR1 MDHEN and CDR2 SYDVKM come from the germline V gene. The CDR3 DNA reads as TGTGCCAGCAGTTGGGGGTTTAGCAATCAGCCCCAGCATTTT. Translated: CASSWGFSNQPQHF. The whole variable domain, filled in from reference TRBV28 and TRBJ1-5, reads DVKVTQSSRYLVKRTGEKVFLECVQDMDHENMFWYRQDPGLGLRLIYFSYDVKMKEKGDIPEGYSVSREKKERFSLILESASTNQTSMYLCASSWGFSNQPQHFGDGTRLSIL.

This clonotype has more than one count but fewer than ten. This rearrangement joins TRBV6-2 or TRBV6-3 to TRBJ2-2, with D possibly TRBD2 on 5 matching bases. The CDR3 extends over 15 amino acids. V was trimmed by 2 bases and J by 6 bases, leaving 13 bases between them. The V gene's germline CDR1 is MNHEY and CDR2 SVGEGT. For the CDR3, the DNA is TGTGCCAGCAGTTACCCGGGAACGTTGGCCGGGGAGCTGTTTTTT. Its protein product is CASSYPGTLAGELFF.

This clonotype was seen a handful of times. The chain is built from TRBV12-5 and TRBJ2-3, with D perhaps matching TRBD2 (6 bases). The germline gives CDR1 LGHNT, CDR2 FRNRAP. Trimming took off 6 bases at V and 14 bases at J, with 15 bases between the two ends. CDR3 length: 11 residues. The CDR3 DNA is TGTGCTAGTGGCTCCCCACCCGGGGGGTATTTT. It yields the protein CASGSPPGGYF. The full variable domain, with the rest looked up from reference TRBV12-5 and TRBJ2-3, is DARVTQTPRHKVTEMGQEVTMRCQPILGHNTVFWYRQTMMQGLELLAYFRNRAPLDDSGMPKDRFSAEMPDATLATLKIQPSEPRDSAVYFCASGSPPGGYFGPGTRLTVL.

This clonotype showed up just a few times. For the CDR3, the DNA is TGTGCCAGCAGCCTCCTCGGGGGGGAGGCAGAGACCCAGTACTTC. It specifies CASSLLGGEAETQYF. The chain is built from TRBV7-2 and TRBJ2-5; 8 bases agree with TRBD2. The germline gives CDR1 SGHTA, CDR2 FQGNSA. Germline trimming cut 5 bases from V and 4 bases from J; bases unmatched to any gene: 9. The CDR3 is made up of 15 amino acids.

This clonotype was seen a handful of times. The chain has TRBV28 and TRBJ2-1; TRBD2 matches 10 bases. This CDR3 has 15 amino acids. V shed 6 bases, J shed 0 bases, and the junction held 2 bases outside the gene matches. Germline V gives CDR1 MDHEN, CDR2 SYDVKM. CDR3 loop: CASRVAGGSYNEQFF. The CDR3 nucleotides read TGTGCCAGCAGGGTAGCGGGGGGCTCCTACAATGAGCAGTTCTTC.

This clonotype was counted between two and nine times. This sequence joins TRBV6-1 and TRBJ1-4; D uncertain. Trimming stripped 2 bases from V and 0 bases from J, with 7 bases between. Germline V gene lookup returns CDR1 MNHNS and CDR2 SASEGT. This CDR3 contains 15 residues. CDR3 protein: CASSEIGATNEKLFF. Here the CDR3 DNA reads TGTGCCAGCAGTGAAATCGGGGCAACTAATGAAAAACTGTTTTTT.